This T cell receptor beta chain was observed in a study of PD-1 blockade in classical Hodgkin lymphoma. Study information: Administration of nivolumab to patients was at 3 mg/kg intravenously every 2 weeks.

Here immunoSEQ multiplex PCR was the method, and the copy in TCRdb shows in-frame clones only, minus some. The table shows about 24,000 clones, with approximately 70% occurring only once. In every patient, relapse followed autologous stem cell transplantation, while exposure to brentuximab vedotin differed. This CDR3 contains 11 residues. Per the germline V gene, CDR1 is SNHLY and CDR2 is FYNNEI. V was clipped by 2 bases and J by 2 bases, with 0 bases between them. This clone appeared a few times. The antigen remains undetermined. Study-level points and caveats: Complete responders started with a diversity level that resembled newly diagnosed patients at baseline. Compared with baseline, CD4+ but not CD8+ TCR diversity had risen significantly by C4D1. There remain no defined causes for the repertoire differences, which possibly reflect disease activity or prior therapy.

This specimen was peripheral blood mononuclear cells (PBMCs), taken at baseline. This TCR was recovered from a human donor with classical Hodgkin lymphoma. The chain employs TRBV2 and TRBJ1-2, with D unclear. CDR3 residues: CASSENYGYTF. The CDR3 DNA is TGTGCCAGCAGTGAAAACTATGGCTACACCTTC.